The clone carrying this TCR beta chain was seen at least ten times. Its antigen remains unidentified. RNA transcripts gave rise to amplified TCR beta CDR3 regions. The primer set for the first-round RT-PCR of the TCR CDR3 was HTBI. TCRdb analysed the multiplex PCR reads with MiXCR anew, one entry per CDR3 protein. The sample holds almost 600,000 distinct CDR3 sequences, roughly 50% seen once. This CDR3 has 14 residues. V lost 4 bases and J lost 1, with 12 bases in between. Germline-derived CDR1 and CDR2 are SGDLS and YYNGEE. This sample is drawn from a study of T cells in Graves' hyperthyroidism and ophthalmopathy. Disease duration under 2 months; hyperthyroidism patients were aged 18 to 65. Diagnoses rested on clinical symptoms, serum thyroxine and TRAb, thyroid ultrasound and orbital computed tomography. General observations from the study: Most clonotypes that expanded in the thyroid above 0.001 also showed up in blood.

V gene TRBV9 combines with J gene TRBJ2-7; unclear D gene. Sequencing was performed on peripheral blood or thyroid tissue (not recorded which). The TCR comes from a woman in her late teens or twenties with Graves' hyperthyroidism. The CDR3 region is CASSPSYVSYEQYF. CDR3 DNA: TGTGCCAGCAGCCCGTCCTATGTTTCCTACGAGCAGTACTTC.